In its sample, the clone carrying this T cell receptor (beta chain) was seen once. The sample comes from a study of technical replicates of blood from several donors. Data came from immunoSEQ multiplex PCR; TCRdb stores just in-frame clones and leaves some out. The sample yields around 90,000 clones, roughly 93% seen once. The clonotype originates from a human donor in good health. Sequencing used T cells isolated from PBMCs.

CDR3 sequence (DNA): TGTGCCAGCAGTTTTAGTACAGGGCAGGAGACCCAGTACTTC. This sequence encodes CASSFSTGQETQYF. The chain has TRBV27 and TRBJ2-5, with D possibly matching TRBD1 (6 bases). The CDR3 runs 14 residues. The V end was cut by 3 bases, the J end by 5 bases, with 13 bases between. Germline V CDR1 and CDR2: MNHEY, SMNVEV (reference sequence).